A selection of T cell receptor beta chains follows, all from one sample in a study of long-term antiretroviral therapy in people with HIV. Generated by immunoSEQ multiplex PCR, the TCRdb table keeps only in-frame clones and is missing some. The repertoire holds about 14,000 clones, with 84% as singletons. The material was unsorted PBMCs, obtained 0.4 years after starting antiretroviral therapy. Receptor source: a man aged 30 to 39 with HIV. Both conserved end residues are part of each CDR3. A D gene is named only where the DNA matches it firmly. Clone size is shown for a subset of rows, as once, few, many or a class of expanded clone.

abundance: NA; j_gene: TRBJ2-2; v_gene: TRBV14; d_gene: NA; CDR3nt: TGTGCCAGCAGCCTAGGGGTCTACCGGGAGCTGTTTTTT; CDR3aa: CASSLGVYRELFF
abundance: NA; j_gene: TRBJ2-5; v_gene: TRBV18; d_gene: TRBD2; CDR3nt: TGTGCCAGCTCACCAATAAGCGGGAGGGTACAAGAGACCCAGTACTTC; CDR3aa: CASSPISGRVQETQYF
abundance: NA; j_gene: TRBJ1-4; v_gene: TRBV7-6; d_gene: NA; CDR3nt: TGTGCCAGCAGCTTGGAGGGAACCGAACTGTTTTTT; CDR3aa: CASSLEGTELFF
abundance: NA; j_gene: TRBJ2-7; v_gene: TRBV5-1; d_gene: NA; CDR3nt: TGCGCCAGCAGCAGCGGGGACACCTACTACGAGCAGTACTTC; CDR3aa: CASSSGDTYYEQYF
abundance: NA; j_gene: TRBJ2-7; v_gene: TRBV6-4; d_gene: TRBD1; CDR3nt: TGTGCCAGCAGACTCGGACAGGGGCCCTACGAGCAGTACTTC; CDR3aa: CASRLGQGPYEQYF
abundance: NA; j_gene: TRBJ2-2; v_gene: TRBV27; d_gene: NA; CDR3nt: TGTGCCAGCAGTTCCTCCACCGGGGAGCTGTTTTTT; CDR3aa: CASSSSTGELFF
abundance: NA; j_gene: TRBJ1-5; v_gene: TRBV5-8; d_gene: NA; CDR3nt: TGTGCCAGCAGCTTTGTAAGTTCCAGGGTTAATCAGCCCCAGCATTTT; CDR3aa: CASSFVSSRVNQPQHF
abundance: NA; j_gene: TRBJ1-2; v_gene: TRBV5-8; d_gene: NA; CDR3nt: TGTGCCAGCAGCTCACAAGGCGGCTACACCTTC; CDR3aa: CASSSQGGYTF
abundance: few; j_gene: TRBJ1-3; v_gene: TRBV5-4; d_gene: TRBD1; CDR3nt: TGTGCCAGCAGCGTGACAGGGGGCAACACCATATATTTT; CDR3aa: CASSVTGGNTIYF
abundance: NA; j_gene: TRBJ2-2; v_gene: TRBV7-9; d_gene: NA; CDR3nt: TGTGCCAGCAGCTTAGCGGTGGCTCCCGGGGAGCTGTTTTTT; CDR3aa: CASSLAVAPGELFF
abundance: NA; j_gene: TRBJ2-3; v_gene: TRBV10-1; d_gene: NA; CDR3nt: TGCGCCAGACCAACAGGTTTAGGCACAGATACGCAGTATTTT; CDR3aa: CARPTGLGTDTQYF
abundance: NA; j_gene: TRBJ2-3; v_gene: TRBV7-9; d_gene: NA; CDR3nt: TGTGCCAGCAGCCCCGGGACCGTCCTTCACACAGATACGCAGTATTTT; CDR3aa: CASSPGTVLHTDTQYF
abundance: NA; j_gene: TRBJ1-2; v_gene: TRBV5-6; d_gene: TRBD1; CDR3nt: TGTGCCAGCAGCTACGGGACAGGGAGACGCTACACCTTC; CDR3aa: CASSYGTGRRYTF
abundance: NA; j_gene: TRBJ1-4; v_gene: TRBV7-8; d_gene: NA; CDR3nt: TGTGCCAGCAGCTTAAGCGGTAATGAAAAACTGTTTTTT; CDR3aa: CASSLSGNEKLFF
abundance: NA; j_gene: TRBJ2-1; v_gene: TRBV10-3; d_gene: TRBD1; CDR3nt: TGTGCCATCACCCCGGACAGGACGGTCAATGAGCAGTTCTTC; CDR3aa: CAITPDRTVNEQFF
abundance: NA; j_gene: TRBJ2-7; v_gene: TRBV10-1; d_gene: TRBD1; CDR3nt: TGCGCCAGCAGTGAGTCGGGGGCAGGGGGCGAGCAGTACTTC; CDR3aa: CASSESGAGGEQYF